This TCR beta chain derives from a study of blood T cell repertoires in COVID-19 (dated by TCRdb to 2019 to 2021). For context, the study as a whole: The collaborator samples originated in the United States, Italy and Spain and spanned the acute and convalescent phases of COVID-19. A freely available public database, intended as a resource for researchers studying the immune response to SARS-CoV-2, is where the repertoires were released. Deeply sampled blood TCRbeta repertoires from subjects exposed to, actively infected with, or recovered from COVID-19 were included in the dataset. Sample metadata almost always included a de-identified subject ID, COVID-19 status, age in years and sex. Where HLA class I and class II types were available, the types were taken from metadata supplied by the sample provider, not from assay-based typing. The material from the prospective study consisted of cDNA or gDNA derived from T cells, B-cell-depleted T cells, or PBMCs. The samples were drawn from the first 160 participants of the ongoing ImmuneRACE study and from over a thousand subjects provided by 6 global collaborators.

A note on this clone: This clone's antigen is unknown. Per-base quality was not reported, and no clone a single base away is much larger than it.

Participants in the prospective study were enrolled through a virtual design, were aged roughly 18 to 95 years, and lived in approximately 25 United States geographic areas. To assign participants to cohorts, the prospective study relied on clinical history that participants themselves reported in a screening survey and a study questionnaire. Recovered participants in ImmuneRACE Cohort 3 were defined by two consecutive negative NP/OP PCR tests, clearance by a healthcare professional, or resolution of symptoms. Each participant in the prospective study had whole blood, serum and a nasopharyngeal or oropharyngeal swab collected by mobile phlebotomists. Additional blood draws and questionnaires over an approximately 2-month period could optionally be provided by prospective study participants. Prospective study blood samples were shipped either frozen or at room temperature before DNA extraction.

Results the study describes overall, beyond this receptor: The amount of clinical and demographic metadata varied by source and participant and was provided uncurated.

Between the V and J ends, shortened by 0 bases and 7 bases respectively, the junction contains 9 bases. Spanning cysteine to phenylalanine, the CDR3 consists of 13 amino acids. Only the CDR3 DNA is retained, 39 bases long and in frame from the first base. CDR1 and CDR2, looked up from the germline V gene, are SNHLY and FYNNEI. The immunoSEQ Assay, a bias-controlled multiplex PCR, was used to amplify TCRbeta CDR3 regions from genomic DNA. In the authors' own workflow: The number of nucleated cells in each sample was estimated by amplification of reference gene primers within the assay. Sequence reads were collapsed and filtered to measure the absolute abundance of every unique TCRbeta CDR3 rearrangement. For each sample, productive Simpson clonality was calculated as the square root of Simpson's diversity index over productive rearrangements. TCRdb obtained this table from immuneACCESS and retained in-frame rearrangements with V and J assigned. These tables miss some clones; where compared with another copy, unresolved V genes account for less than half of the shortfall, and the remainder is unexplained. V and J calls and clone size are copied from that table; D and trimming were computed from the DNA. The sample contains some 490,000 clones, 88% of them found a single time. In total, the top ten clones hold more than 7.5% of the sample.

The origin of this receptor is a woman between 55 and 75 years old who had recovered from COVID-19. Recombination linked TRBV2 to TRBJ1-2; TRBD1 might be the D gene, on 6 matching bases. Sequences were obtained from PBMCs or T cells enriched from blood (not recorded which). The nucleotide sequence is given as TGTGCCAGCAGTGAAGCGCAGGGGTTTGGCTACACCTTC. Its coded protein is CASSEAQGFGYTF.